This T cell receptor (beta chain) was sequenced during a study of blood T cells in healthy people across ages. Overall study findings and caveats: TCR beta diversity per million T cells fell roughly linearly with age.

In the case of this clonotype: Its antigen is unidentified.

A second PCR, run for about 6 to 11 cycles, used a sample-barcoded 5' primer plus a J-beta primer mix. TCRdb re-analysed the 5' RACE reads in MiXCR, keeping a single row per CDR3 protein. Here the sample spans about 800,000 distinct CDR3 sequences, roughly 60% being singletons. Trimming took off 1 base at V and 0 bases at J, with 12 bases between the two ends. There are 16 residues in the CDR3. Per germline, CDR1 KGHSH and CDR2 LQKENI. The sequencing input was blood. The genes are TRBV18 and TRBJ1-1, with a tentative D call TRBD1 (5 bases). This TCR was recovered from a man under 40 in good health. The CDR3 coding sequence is TGTGCCAGCTCACCACGGTGGGGGAAAATGAACACTGAAGCTTTCTTT. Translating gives CASSPRWGKMNTEAFF.